At least ten counts were recorded for the clone carrying this TCR beta chain. TCRdb analysed the 5' RACE reads with MiXCR anew, one entry per CDR3 protein. The profile shows about 120,000 distinct CDR3 sequences, about 3.2% of them singletons. This sample was included in a study of neurological immune-mediated disorders. The CDR3 has 13 residues. CDR1 is ENHRY and CDR2 is SYGVKD in the germline V gene. With V trimmed by 10 bases and J by 9 bases, 11 bases remained unmatched. The source of this sequence is a woman younger than 45 with multiple sclerosis. The genes are TRBV10-3 and TRBJ1-5, with 8 bases identical to TRBD1. The sample taken for sequencing was PBMCs. CDR3 sequence: CASAGQEERPQHF. The CDR3 bases are TGTGCCAGCGCGGGACAGGAGGAGAGGCCCCAGCATTTT.